This TCR beta chain was retrieved from a study of blood T cell repertoires in COVID-19. Study information: Both acute and convalescent COVID-19 samples were obtained from the United States, Italy and Spain.

Generated by immunoSEQ multiplex PCR, the TCRdb table keeps only in-frame clones and is missing some. Of approximately 190,000 clones detected, roughly four fifths appear once; the ten largest clones hold 4.5% to 6.5%. The CDR3 is 14 residues long. Germline CDR1 SGHTA, CDR2 FQGNSA. V shed 0 bases and J 4 bases; nucleotides not matched to a gene: 2. This clone appeared a few times. Additional DNA sequences in this sample encode the identical CDR3. The genes are TRBV7-2 and TRBJ1-1; 7 bases fit TRBD1. The TCR was taken from a woman younger than 45 with acute or convalescent COVID-19. Sequencing was performed on peripheral blood. CDR3 loop: CASSLAPGGTEAFF. In nucleotides, the CDR3 is TGTGCCAGCAGCTTAGCCCCAGGGGGCACTGAAGCTTTCTTT.